This is a list of T cell receptor beta chains from one sample in a study of early T cells in non-severe SARS-CoV-2 infection. TCRdb reanalysed the 5' RACE reads using MiXCR and keeps one entry per CDR3 protein. The data hold around 34,000 distinct CDR3 sequences, with roughly 4.5% observed a single time. The source material was whole blood. The source is an adult who was a healthcare worker with PCR-confirmed SARS-CoV-2 infection or an uninfected control (not recorded which). CDR3s include the opening cysteine and the closing phenylalanine or tryptophan. D genes are given only for firm matches. Clone sizes are shown as once, few, many, or a class for an expanded clone.

j_call: TRBJ2-7
clone_size: once
v_call: TRBV18
d_call: TRBD2
cdr3_aa: CASSPPLAGDEQYF
cdr3_nt: TGTGCCAGCTCACCACCACTAGCGGGGGACGAGCAGTACTTC

j_call: TRBJ2-7
clone_size: many
v_call: TRBV20-1
d_call: .
cdr3_aa: CSGLTRSEQYF
cdr3_nt: TGCAGTGGCTTGACTAGGAGCGAGCAGTACTTC

j_call: TRBJ2-7
clone_size: many
v_call: TRBV2
d_call: .
cdr3_aa: CASREGVYEQYF
cdr3_nt: TGTGCCTCAAGGGAGGGGGTGTACGAGCAGTACTTC

j_call: TRBJ2-5
clone_size: many
v_call: TRBV7-9
d_call: .
cdr3_aa: CASSFGGRETQYF
cdr3_nt: TGTGCCAGCAGCTTTGGGGGCAGAGAGACCCAGTACTTC

j_call: TRBJ2-1
clone_size: many
v_call: TRBV30
d_call: .
cdr3_aa: CAWSEPASYNEQFF
cdr3_nt: TGTGCCTGGAGTGAACCGGCTTCCTACAATGAGCAGTTCTTC

j_call: TRBJ2-5
clone_size: many
v_call: TRBV12-3/TRBV12-4
d_call: .
cdr3_aa: CASSLTGGVETQYF
cdr3_nt: TGTGCCAGCAGTTTGACAGGAGGAGTAGAGACCCAGTACTTC

j_call: TRBJ2-3
clone_size: many
v_call: TRBV7-3
d_call: TRBD2
cdr3_aa: CASSLTGLAGVTDTQYF
cdr3_nt: TGTGCCAGCAGCTTAACGGGACTAGCGGGGGTCACAGATACGCAGTATTTT

j_call: TRBJ2-3
clone_size: many
v_call: TRBV20-1
d_call: TRBD2
cdr3_aa: CSAPLAGVDTQYF
cdr3_nt: TGCAGTGCTCCTCTAGCGGGGGTAGATACGCAGTATTTT

j_call: TRBJ2-1
clone_size: many
v_call: TRBV5-1
d_call: TRBD2
cdr3_aa: CASSPRGLAGTDEQFF
cdr3_nt: TGCGCCAGCAGCCCGCGGGGACTAGCGGGGACGGATGAGCAGTTCTTC

j_call: TRBJ1-1
clone_size: many
v_call: TRBV5-6
d_call: .
cdr3_aa: CASSLQAGRRDYTEAFF
cdr3_nt: TGTGCCAGCAGCTTGCAAGCAGGTAGGAGGGATTACACTGAAGCTTTCTTT

j_call: TRBJ1-1
clone_size: medium-sized
v_call: TRBV29-1
d_call: .
cdr3_aa: CSVEGQNQAFF
cdr3_nt: TGCAGCGTTGAAGGGCAGAACCAGGCTTTCTTT

j_call: TRBJ1-5
clone_size: many
v_call: TRBV25-1
d_call: .
cdr3_aa: CASTNRLARRKQPQHF
cdr3_nt: TGTGCCAGCACCAATAGACTGGCCCGACGAAAACAGCCCCAGCATTTT

j_call: TRBJ2-7
clone_size: medium-sized
v_call: TRBV20-1
d_call: .
cdr3_aa: CSAGTYYEQYF
cdr3_nt: TGCAGTGCCGGGACTTACTACGAGCAGTACTTC

j_call: TRBJ2-7
clone_size: many
v_call: TRBV3-1
d_call: TRBD1
cdr3_aa: CASSGGQQFYSYEQYF
cdr3_nt: TGTGCCAGCAGCGGGGGACAGCAGTTTTACTCCTACGAGCAGTACTTC